Listed below are T cell receptor beta chains from one sample, sequenced in a study of blood T cell repertoires in COVID-19. The data were produced by immunoSEQ multiplex PCR, yet TCRdb's version contains in-frame clones alone and is incomplete. The repertoire includes some 200,000 clones, more than 75% of them detected once, and more than 10% sits in the top ten. Sequencing used peripheral blood. Receptor source: a human donor in a cohort sampled during active COVID-19. CDR3s include the opening cysteine and the closing phenylalanine or tryptophan. D genes are given only for firm matches. Size is omitted from some rows. Given values are once, few, many or a class for expanded clones.

cdr3_nt cdr3_aa j_call v_call clone_size d_call
TGTGCCAGCAGAATCGACAGGGGAGAGGGTGGAAACACCATATATTTT CASRIDRGEGGNTIYF TRBJ1-3 TRBV28 once TRBD1
TGTGCCAGCAGCCAAGAAAGGCTCAGAGACTTCCCTAGCACAGATACGCAGTATTTT CASSQERLRDFPSTDTQYF TRBJ2-3 TRBV3-1/TRBV3-2 . .
TGTGCCAGTGGACAGGGGTATAGCACCGGGGAGCTGTTTTTT CASGQGYSTGELFF TRBJ2-2 TRBV19 . TRBD1
TGTGCCAGTAGTACGACAGGGGGCGCCGCCTCAACCTACGAGCAGTACTTC CASSTTGGAASTYEQYF TRBJ2-7 TRBV19 . TRBD1
TGTGCCAGCAGTTACCGCGGGGGCAGCTCTGGAAACACCATATATTTT CASSYRGGSSGNTIYF TRBJ1-3 TRBV6-2/TRBV6-3 few .
TGTGCCAGCAGTTTAGTGGGCACAAGCACAGATACGCAGTATTTT CASSLVGTSTDTQYF TRBJ2-3 TRBV7-8 . .
TGTGCCAGCAGCCACACGCTGACAGGGAACACTGAAGCTTTCTTT CASSHTLTGNTEAFF TRBJ1-1 TRBV3-1/TRBV3-2 . .
TGCAGTGCTCGTGGTGAGACTGCCGGGGGCTACACCTTC CSARGETAGGYTF TRBJ1-2 TRBV20-1 once .
TGTGCCAGCAGTTCCCCGGAAGGGACAGGAGAAATCTATAGCAATCAGCCCCAGCATTTT CASSSPEGTGEIYSNQPQHF TRBJ1-5 TRBV28 . TRBD1
TGTGCCAGCAGCTCACCAGGGGGCGGCTATGGCTACACCTTC CASSSPGGGYGYTF TRBJ1-2 TRBV6-5 . TRBD1
TGCAGTGCTAGTGCCTTAGCGGAGTACAATGAGCAGTTCTTC CSASALAEYNEQFF TRBJ2-1 TRBV20-1 few .
TGTGCCAGCAGCCTCCGACAGGGGAGGAGCACTGAAGCTTTCTTT CASSLRQGRSTEAFF TRBJ1-1 TRBV5-5 . TRBD1
TGCGCCAGCAGCCTTTCTGGGAGTCAGCCCCAGCATTTT CASSLSGSQPQHF TRBJ1-5 TRBV5-1 . .
TGTGCCAGCAGCGCTAGTCCCGGGACAGGGAATGAGCAGTTCTTC CASSASPGTGNEQFF TRBJ2-1 TRBV9 . TRBD1
TGCACCAGCAGCCAAGATGGGCAGGTCTGCATGAACACTGAAGCTTTCTTT CTSSQDGQVCMNTEAFF TRBJ1-1 TRBV1 . .
TGTGCCATCAGTGGAGGGACTAGCGGGGAGTGGAGTACGCAGTATTTT CAISGGTSGEWSTQYF TRBJ2-3 TRBV10-3 . TRBD2
TGTGCCACCAGCAGAGATTCGAATGAGCAGTTCTTC CATSRDSNEQFF TRBJ2-1 TRBV15 . .
TGTGCCTGGAGTGTACAATATCGGACAGCCAGAGCTAACTATGGCTACACCTTC CAWSVQYRTARANYGYTF TRBJ1-2 TRBV30 . .
TGTGCCAGCAGTGTGTTGGTTATTGAGGGCTACACCTTC CASSVLVIEGYTF TRBJ1-2 TRBV2 . .
TGCGCCAGCACATTAGCGGGGCTAGCGATAGAGACCCAGTACTTC CASTLAGLAIETQYF TRBJ2-5 TRBV5-1 . TRBD2
TGTGCCAGCAGCTTTCGGGACAGTGGAGCCTACGAGCAGTACTTC CASSFRDSGAYEQYF TRBJ2-7 TRBV5-6 . TRBD1
TGCGCCAGCAGCCAAGATGTAATGGGGCTAATCGCTTTCTTT CASSQDVMGLIAFF TRBJ1-1 TRBV4-3 once .
TGTGCCAGCAGTTTATTGGGAGGTCGGGCCAATCAGCCCCAGCATTTT CASSLLGGRANQPQHF TRBJ1-5 TRBV28 few .
TGTGCCAGCAGCTTATCGGTGCTCCAGCAGTTCTTC CASSLSVLQQFF TRBJ2-1 TRBV7-2 . .
TGTGCCAGCTCACCAGGGGGACAGGGAGATACGCAGTATTTT CASSPGGQGDTQYF TRBJ2-3 TRBV18 . TRBD1
TGTGCCAGCAGCTTAGGAGGGTCGGGCGGCTACACCTTC CASSLGGSGGYTF TRBJ1-2 TRBV5-5 . .
TGCGCCAGCAGCTTGGGAGACAGGGGGACCGGGGAGCTGTTTTTT CASSLGDRGTGELFF TRBJ2-2 TRBV5-1 . TRBD1
TGTGCCAGCAGCGCCACAGGGGGAGGAACTGAAGCTTTCTTT CASSATGGGTEAFF TRBJ1-1 TRBV7-3 . TRBD1
TGTGCGCCGACAGGGAGCGGCACAGATACGCAGTATTTT CAPTGSGTDTQYF TRBJ2-3 TRBV12-3/TRBV12-4 . TRBD1
TGCGCCAGCAGCCAAGATCGCCAGCGGGGGGGCCGGGTCACAGATACGCAGTATTTT CASSQDRQRGGRVTDTQYF TRBJ2-3 TRBV4-3 . TRBD2
TGCGCCAGCAGCTTGGATCCTAGCGGGAGTGAGGGCATTCAGTACTTC CASSLDPSGSEGIQYF TRBJ2-4 TRBV5-1 . TRBD2
TGTGCCAGCAGCCGCGGGACAGGAGGTGATCAGCCCCAGCATTTT CASSRGTGGDQPQHF TRBJ1-5 TRBV28 few TRBD1
TGTGCCAGCAGGAGTTACTACGAGCAGTACTTC CASRSYYEQYF TRBJ2-7 TRBV2 few .
TGTGCCACCTCGCAGGACAGGGTCGGTAATGAGCAGTTCTTC CATSQDRVGNEQFF TRBJ2-1 TRBV6-5 . TRBD1
TGTGCCAGCAGTGATGTACAGGGAGTCTATGGCTACACCTTC CASSDVQGVYGYTF TRBJ1-2 TRBV2 few .
TGTGCCAGCAGTTACACACTAGCGGGAGGGTCCTACGAGCAGTACTTC CASSYTLAGGSYEQYF TRBJ2-7 TRBV6-5 . TRBD2
TGTGCCAGCAGTTTATCCCCAAATACAGGTTTCGGGGGCTACACCTTC CASSLSPNTGFGGYTF TRBJ1-2 TRBV28 . .